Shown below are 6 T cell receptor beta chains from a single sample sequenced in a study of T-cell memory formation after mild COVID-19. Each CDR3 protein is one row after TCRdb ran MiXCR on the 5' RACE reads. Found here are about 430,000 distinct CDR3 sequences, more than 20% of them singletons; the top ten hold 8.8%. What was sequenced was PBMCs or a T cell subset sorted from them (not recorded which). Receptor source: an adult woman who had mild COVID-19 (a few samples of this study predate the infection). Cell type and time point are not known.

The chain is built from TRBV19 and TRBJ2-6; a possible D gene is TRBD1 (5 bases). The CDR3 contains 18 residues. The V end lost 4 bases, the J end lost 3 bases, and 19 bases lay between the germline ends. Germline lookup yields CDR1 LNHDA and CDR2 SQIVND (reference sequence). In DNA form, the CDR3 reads TGTGCCAGTAGTACAATCCGACATGGGGCATATGGGGCCAACGTCCTGACTTTC. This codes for CASSTIRHGAYGANVLTF.

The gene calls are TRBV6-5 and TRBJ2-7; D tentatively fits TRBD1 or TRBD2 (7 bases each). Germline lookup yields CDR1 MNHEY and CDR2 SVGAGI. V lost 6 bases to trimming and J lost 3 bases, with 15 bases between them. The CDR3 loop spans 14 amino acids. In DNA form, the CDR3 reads TGTGCCAGCAGAGACAGGGCGGGGGACTACGAGCAGTACTTC. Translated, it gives CASRDRAGDYEQYF.

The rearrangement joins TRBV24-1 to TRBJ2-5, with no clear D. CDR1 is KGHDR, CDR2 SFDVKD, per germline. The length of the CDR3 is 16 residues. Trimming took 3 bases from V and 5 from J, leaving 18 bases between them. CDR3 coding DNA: TGTGCCACCAGTGATAATATGGCCCCTAGTGAGGAGACCCAGTACTTC. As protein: CATSDNMAPSEETQYF.

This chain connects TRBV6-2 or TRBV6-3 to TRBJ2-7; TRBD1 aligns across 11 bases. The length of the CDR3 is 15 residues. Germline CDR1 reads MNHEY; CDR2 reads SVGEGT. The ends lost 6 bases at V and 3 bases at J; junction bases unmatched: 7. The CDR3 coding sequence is TGTGCCAGCAGACGTGGACAGGGGGCTTTCTACGAGCAGTACTTC. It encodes CASRRGQGAFYEQYF.

CDR3 coding DNA: TGTGCCAGCAGTTTGCTCGGTCTCCAGGGCAGGAGCGAGCAGTACTTC. Amino acids: CASSLLGLQGRSEQYF. This chain links TRBV12-3 or TRBV12-4 with TRBJ2-7; a possible D gene is TRBD1 (5 bases). The CDR3 spans 16 residues. With 3 bases removed from V and 6 bases from J, the gap between germline ends came to 21 bases.

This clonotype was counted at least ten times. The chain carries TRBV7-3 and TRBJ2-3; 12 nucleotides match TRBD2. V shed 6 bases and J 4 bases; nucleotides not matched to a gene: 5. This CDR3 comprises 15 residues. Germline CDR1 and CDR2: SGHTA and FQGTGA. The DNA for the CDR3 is TGTGCCAGCAGTTTACTAGCGGGGGGATCAGATACGCAGTATTTT. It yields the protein CASSLLAGGSDTQYF.